This entry features one T cell receptor beta chain sequence. Authors' processing steps: It was from reference gene primer amplification that nucleated cell counts were estimated. Only in-frame clones appear in the TCRdb table, and some are missing; sequencing was by immunoSEQ multiplex PCR. D and trimming were read from the DNA, whereas the V and J calls and clone size are those reported in that table. The sample lists more than 400,000 clones; approximately 85% were seen once. The source of the sample is a study of blood T cell repertoires in COVID-19. Study summary: The samples span acute and convalescent COVID-19 from the United States, Italy and Spain. T cells, B-cell-depleted T cells, or PBMCs provided the cDNA or gDNA that served as material.

The CDR3 spans 18 residues. The trim removed 4 bases at V and 8 bases at J, leaving 14 bases unmatched. Germline lookup yields CDR1 LNHDA and CDR2 SQIVND (reference sequence). The sequence was collected from a human donor in a cohort sampled during active COVID-19. The sample was peripheral blood. This chain connects TRBV19 to TRBJ2-1; 13 nucleotides agree with TRBD2. For the CDR3, the DNA is TGTGCCAGTAGTAGGCCCGGGACTAGCGGGATCCCCCCCCATGAGCAGTTCTTC. The encoded protein is CASSRPGTSGIPPHEQFF.